This T cell receptor (beta chain) was observed in a study of blood T cell repertoires in COVID-19 (dated by TCRdb to the early 2020s). Notes on the research overall: The collaborator samples originated in the United States, Italy and Spain and spanned the acute and convalescent phases of COVID-19. The material from the prospective study consisted of cDNA or gDNA derived from T cells, B-cell-depleted T cells, or PBMCs. Deeply sampled blood TCRbeta repertoires from subjects exposed to, actively infected with, or recovered from COVID-19 were included in the dataset. A freely available public database, intended as a resource for researchers studying the immune response to SARS-CoV-2, is where the repertoires were released. Samples came from the ongoing ImmuneRACE study (first 160 participants) plus 1,254 subjects from 6 global collaborators. Nearly every sample came with metadata listing a de-identified subject ID, COVID-19 status, age in years and sex. Where available, HLA class I and class II types were taken from metadata supplied by the sample provider and were not determined by assay-based typing.

Points the paper makes about the study in general: Clinical and demographic metadata were provided uncurated, with the amount varying by source and participant.

The immunoSEQ Assay, a bias-controlled multiplex PCR, was used to amplify TCRbeta CDR3 regions from genomic DNA. The paper's processing steps were these. Nucleated cell counts per sample were estimated from amplification of reference gene primers within the assay. To quantify the absolute abundance of each unique TCRbeta CDR3 rearrangement, sequence reads were collapsed and filtered. For each sample, productive Simpson clonality was calculated as the square root of Simpson's diversity index across productive rearrangements. As stored in TCRdb, this immuneACCESS dataset retains in-frame rearrangements with V and J assigned. A fraction of the clones does not appear; measured against another copy, unresolved V genes explain less than half of the discrepancy, and the remainder lacks a known reason. That table supplies the V and J calls and clone size; D and trimming were determined from the DNA. The sample table records approximately 200,000 clones; 80% to 90% of these occur just once. Roughly 4.6% of the sample belongs to the ten largest clones.

Samples from volunteer blood donors who had recovered from COVID-19 were contributed by a second Seattle source. Whole blood was collected in K2EDTA tubes by collaborating institutions according to the institutions' own protocols. For TCRbeta analysis, collaborators shipped samples as frozen whole blood, isolated PBMCs, or DNA extracted from either of those sample types. In this sample, this clone turned up many times. Its antigen is unknown. Within one base of it there is no much larger clone, and no base qualities were kept. The CDR3 runs 11 residues from the cysteine to the phenylalanine. Only CDR3 DNA is held: 33 bases, read in frame from base 1. Looking up the germline V gene yields CDR1 SGHRS and CDR2 YFSETQ. V has 6 bases trimmed and J has 5 bases trimmed; junction bases matching no gene number 1.

The sequence joins TRBV5-1 to TRBJ2-5; TRBD1 agrees with 7 junctional bases. Sequenced sample: peripheral blood. This TCR was sampled from a woman aged 55-69 years who had recovered from COVID-19. CDR3 protein: CASIQGETQYF. The nucleotide sequence reads TGCGCCAGCATACAGGGGGAGACCCAGTACTTC.